Presented here are 2 T cell receptor beta chains from one specimen sequenced in a study of T cells in women clearing cervical HPV infection. Using immunoSEQ multiplex PCR, the repertoire was profiled, and TCRdb retains in-frame clones only, with some absent. This repertoire includes under 45,000 clones. The sequencing input was blood buffy coat. The receptors were gathered from a woman aged 18 to 75 with a cervical HPV16 infection that either progressed to CIN3+ or cleared (not recorded which).

With regard to this clone: The read ends 3 residues early relative to the CDR3; the germline J gene fills the gap. The chain recombines TRBV30 with TRBJ2-7; 8 nucleotides agree with TRBD1. CDR3 length: 15 residues. From germline, CDR1 is GTSNPN and CDR2 SVGIG (reference sequence). Germline trimming cut 3 bases from V and 2 bases from J; bases unmatched to any gene: 9. The CDR3 reads CAWRGGQGVTYEQYF. The part of the CDR3 DNA that was read is TGTGCCTGGAGGGGAGGACAGGGAGTTACCTACGAG.

As concerns this clone: Other DNA sequences from this sample encode an identical CDR3 as well. CDR3 bases read: TGCAGCGTTGAAGTAGCGGCTCGGGGGGTCGGAAACACC. Encoded protein: CSVEVAARGVGNT. The full CDR3 protein reads CSVEVAARGVGNTIYF. V gene TRBV29-1 combines with J gene TRBJ1-3; D might be TRBD1 (5 bases). The read terminates 3 residues ahead of where the CDR3 ends, so the germline J gene completes it. Trimming took off 1 base at V and 4 bases at J, with 17 bases between the two ends. CDR3 length: 16 amino acids. Germline lookup yields CDR1 SQVTM and CDR2 ANQGSEA.